A selection of T cell receptor beta chains follows, all from one sample in a study of T cell responses to AZD1222 COVID-19 vaccine. TCRdb's copy holds only in-frame clones and misses some; the assay was immunoSEQ multiplex PCR. The data hold under 200,000 clones, with approximately 91% observed a single time. The source was peripheral blood, collected on day 0 of AZD1222 vaccination. These receptors all come from an adult in good health. The CDR3 runs from the conserved cysteine through the conserved F or W. The D gene is left open where the match is weak. Expanded clones get a size class; other rows say once, few or many, or leave the size out.

d_gene: NA; j_gene: TRBJ1-2; v_gene: TRBV29-1; abundance: NA; CDR3nt: TGCAGCGTTGGGAGGAGACCGGGGCTCGTGGGATCTGGCTACACCTTC; CDR3aa: CSVGRRPGLVGSGYTF
d_gene: NA; j_gene: TRBJ1-1; v_gene: TRBV28; abundance: NA; CDR3nt: TGTGCCAGCAGTTTATCGCGGGGGGCGAACACTGAAGCTTTCTTT; CDR3aa: CASSLSRGANTEAFF
d_gene: NA; j_gene: TRBJ2-3; v_gene: TRBV7-9; abundance: NA; CDR3nt: TGTGCCAGCAGCTCGTTAAGCAATCAGCCAGATACGCAGTATTTT; CDR3aa: CASSSLSNQPDTQYF
d_gene: NA; j_gene: TRBJ2-5; v_gene: TRBV9; abundance: once; CDR3nt: TGTGCCAGCAGCGTAGGAGGGAGCGGGACCCAGTACTTC; CDR3aa: CASSVGGSGTQYF
d_gene: NA; j_gene: TRBJ1-5; v_gene: TRBV4-3; abundance: NA; CDR3nt: TGCGCCAGCAGCCCCTACCTTCCCGGGACACACGCACAATATAGCAATCAGCCCCAGCATTTT; CDR3aa: CASSPYLPGTHAQYSNQPQHF
d_gene: NA; j_gene: TRBJ1-4; v_gene: TRBV5-4; abundance: NA; CDR3nt: TGTGCCAGCAGCAACGGAGCGGCAACTAATGAAAAACTGTTTTTT; CDR3aa: CASSNGAATNEKLFF
d_gene: NA; j_gene: TRBJ1-1; v_gene: TRBV18; abundance: NA; CDR3nt: TGTGCCAGCTCACCTTTTCCGGGACACAAAATCCCCATGAACACTGAAGCTTTCTTT; CDR3aa: CASSPFPGHKIPMNTEAFF
d_gene: TRBD2; j_gene: TRBJ2-3; v_gene: TRBV6-4; abundance: once; CDR3nt: TGTGCCAGCAGCCTTGGGACTAGCGGCACAGATACGCAGTATTTT; CDR3aa: CASSLGTSGTDTQYF
d_gene: NA; j_gene: TRBJ2-5; v_gene: TRBV6-5; abundance: NA; CDR3nt: TGTGCCAGCAGTTTTGAAGGCGCGTTCCAAGAGACCCAGTACTTC; CDR3aa: CASSFEGAFQETQYF
d_gene: NA; j_gene: TRBJ1-1; v_gene: TRBV18; abundance: NA; CDR3nt: TGTGCCAGCTCACCTGGACGGACGAACACTGAAGCTTTCTTT; CDR3aa: CASSPGRTNTEAFF
d_gene: NA; j_gene: TRBJ1-3; v_gene: TRBV4-1; abundance: NA; CDR3nt: TGCGCCAGCAGCCAGACCAGGGGCTCTGGAAACACCATATATTTT; CDR3aa: CASSQTRGSGNTIYF
d_gene: NA; j_gene: TRBJ2-5; v_gene: TRBV15; abundance: NA; CDR3nt: TGTGCCACCAGCTTGGGACTTCAAGAGACCCAGTACTTC; CDR3aa: CATSLGLQETQYF
d_gene: NA; j_gene: TRBJ1-4; v_gene: TRBV25-1; abundance: NA; CDR3nt: TGTGCCAGCAGTGAATACAGTGAAAAACTGTTTTTT; CDR3aa: CASSEYSEKLFF
d_gene: NA; j_gene: TRBJ1-4; v_gene: TRBV28; abundance: NA; CDR3nt: TGTGCCAGCACCCCACTTTATAGTGCAATCGGTGAAAAACTGTTTTTT; CDR3aa: CASTPLYSAIGEKLFF
d_gene: NA; j_gene: TRBJ2-2; v_gene: TRBV27; abundance: NA; CDR3nt: TGTGCCAGCAGTTTTGTTAAATTCGGGGACACCGGGGAGCTGTTTTTT; CDR3aa: CASSFVKFGDTGELFF
d_gene: NA; j_gene: TRBJ1-6; v_gene: TRBV2; abundance: NA; CDR3nt: TGTGCCAGCAGTCAGGATTCACCCCTCCACTTT; CDR3aa: CASSQDSPLHF
d_gene: TRBD1; j_gene: TRBJ2-5; v_gene: TRBV9; abundance: NA; CDR3nt: TGTGCCAGCAGCGCGTCAGGGGGCGTGGGGCAAGAGACCCAGTACTTC; CDR3aa: CASSASGGVGQETQYF
d_gene: NA; j_gene: TRBJ2-7; v_gene: TRBV9; abundance: NA; CDR3nt: TGTGCCAGCAGCCCCCACCATTCTTCTAACGAGCAGTACTTC; CDR3aa: CASSPHHSSNEQYF